This T cell receptor (beta chain) stems from a study of technical replicates of blood from several donors (dated by TCRdb to 2016 to 2017). This clone was seen only once. Its antigen is currently not known. No base qualities exist here, and no much larger clone lies one base off it. The CDR3 measures 16 amino acids from cysteine to phenylalanine. Only the CDR3 region is kept as DNA, spanning 48 bases read in frame from base 1. Based on the germline V gene, the CDR1 and CDR2 sequences are SGDLS and YYNGEE. From V the trimming removes 3 bases and from J it removes 3 bases, while the gene matches leave 6 bases of the junction unaccounted for. Library preparation was by the immunoSEQ multiplex PCR assay. The table comes from immuneACCESS by way of TCRdb, which keeps in-frame sequences with V and J called. Part of the clones is missing from these tables; in studies checked, under half for an unresolved V gene and the rest for unknown reasons. This sample has some 49,000 clones in its table, and roughly 90% of those were observed once. The ten biggest clones cover 3% to 4% of the sample.

Recombination linked TRBV9 to TRBJ2-1; TRBD2 lines up with 10 middle nucleotides. The TCR sequence derives from a human donor in good health. Some clones in this sample may be carry-over from other donors' samples. The sample was PBMCs. The encoded CDR3 is CASSARLAGFYNEQFF. The DNA sequence is given as TGTGCCAGCAGCGCCCGACTAGCGGGTTTCTACAATGAGCAGTTCTTC.